The source of this T cell receptor (beta chain) is a study of CD8 T cells in Susac syndrome (dated by TCRdb to the late 2010s). Regarding the study in general: Among the Susac syndrome patients who were sequenced, clinically active disease was present in 5 or 6 and clinical remission was observed in eight. CD8+ T cell repertoire clonality was compared between eleven to twelve healthy donors, around 14 Susac syndrome patients and some 15 multiple sclerosis patients. Whether CD8+ T cell activation and differentiation in Susac syndrome was antigen driven was tested using repertoire sequencing. At blood withdrawal, Susac syndrome patients were therapy-naive, treated with corticosteroids (with IVIg additionally given to some), or treated with IVIg alone. Paper-wide results and their limitations: The number of individuals in the TCR sequencing and HLA analysis was recognized as being relatively small. Looking at Susac-specific public clones, the researchers identified some 16 in the total CD8+ repertoire and roughly 5 in the CD8+ TEMRA repertoire. Clonal expansion was observed in Susac syndrome CD8+ repertoires, with the highest expansion in CD8+ TEMRA cells and greater expansion in clinically active than in remitting patients.

High-throughput TCR beta sequencing profiled peripheral blood CD8+ and CD4+ T cells from healthy donors, Susac syndrome patients and multiple sclerosis patients. Susac syndrome patients met recently defined diagnostic criteria for definite or probable disease. Bulk CD8+ and CD4+ T cells were purified magnetically by negative isolation, whereas CD8+ TEMRA cells were enriched by FACS. Blood was drawn into EDTA tubes, processed within 24 hours, and PBMCs were isolated by density gradient centrifugation. PBMCs intended for TCR sequencing were cryopreserved in liquid nitrogen and were subsequently thawed in a 37 degrees C water bath. Purity of sorted or isolated CD4+, CD8+ and CD8+ TEMRA cells was at least 90%. CDR1 and CDR2 are read off the germline V gene as SGDLS and YYNGEE. Including the terminal cysteine and phenylalanine, the CDR3 comprises 15 residues. This entry keeps only the CDR3 DNA: 45 bases, framed from base 1. The germline V end is reduced by 2 bases and the J end by 3 bases; junction bases left unmatched: 5.

RNA was extracted using the RNeasy kit, and about 0.5 to 1 ug of the RNA was reverse transcribed with random hexamers. The immunoSEQ multiplex PCR assay, which covers 54 Vbeta and 13 Jbeta segments, was used to amplify TCR beta CDR3 regions. PCR amplification bias was corrected using a synthetic template baseline for primer optimization and computational correction. The study's own analysis went as follows. Reads were annotated to V, D and J genes according to IMGT and were analyzed with immunoSEQ Analyzer, with only productive sequences retained. Clonality was calculated as one minus the Shannon entropy normalized by log2 of the number of productive unique sequences. Public and private clones were assessed among the 100 most prevalent clones of each patient and control. A clone was defined as Susac-specific if it was absent from the healthy and MS cohorts, from around 960 published viral clones and from other ImmuneACCESS disease sequences. The public reads were reprocessed in TCRdb via fastp at Q25 and MiXCR, keeping in-frame beta chains. Duplicate CDR3 protein sequences are folded into a single record with the most common DNA and genes. The V and J calls were not made by the authors but by TCRdb's processing. Counted in this sample were approximately 120,000 distinct CDR3 sequences; around 94% of them appeared once. The top ten clones comprise around 0.21% of the sample.

With respect to this clonotype: The antigen this receptor binds is unknown. No much larger clonotype is one base removed from it; base qualities were not supplied.

The source is a human donor with Susac syndrome. Sequenced input: CD8+ T cells from PBMCs. The V gene is TRBV9 and the J gene is TRBJ1-1; TRBD1 agrees with 9 junctional bases. The sequenced DNA: TGTGCCAGCAGCGTTCAGGACAGGGGCGACACTGAAGCTTTCTTT. It is translated as CASSVQDRGDTEAFF.